This TCR beta chain was captured in a study of CD8 T cells in ankylosing spondylitis. TCRdb used MiXCR to reprocess the 5' RACE reads, holding one entry per CDR3 protein. Of approximately 200,000 distinct CDR3 sequences listed, roughly 13% are singletons. This clonotype was seen at least ten times. Germline lookup yields CDR1 MDHEN and CDR2 SYDVKM. CDR3 length equals 12 residues. With 6 bases removed from V and 2 bases from J, the gap between germline ends came to 7 bases. This receptor was taken from a female donor with ankylosing spondylitis or in good health (not recorded which). V is TRBV28 and J is TRBJ2-5; D unclear. Sequenced: blood, either unsorted or a sorted T cell fraction (not recorded which). CDR3 protein: CASSFIQETQYF. The CDR3 DNA follows: TGTGCCAGCAGCTTCATTCAAGAGACCCAGTACTTC.